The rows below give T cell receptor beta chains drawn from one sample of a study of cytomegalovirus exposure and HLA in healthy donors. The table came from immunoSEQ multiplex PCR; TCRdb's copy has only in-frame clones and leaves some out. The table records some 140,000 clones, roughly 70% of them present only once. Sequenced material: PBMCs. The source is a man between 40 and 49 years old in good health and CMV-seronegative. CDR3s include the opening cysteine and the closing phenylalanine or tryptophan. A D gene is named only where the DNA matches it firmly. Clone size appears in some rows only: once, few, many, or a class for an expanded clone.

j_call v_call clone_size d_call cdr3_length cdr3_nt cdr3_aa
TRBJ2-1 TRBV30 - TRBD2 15 TGTGCCTGGAGTGCAAGCGGGAGGTTTTACAATGAGCAGTTCTTC CAWSASGRFYNEQFF
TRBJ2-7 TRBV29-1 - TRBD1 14 TGCAGCGTTGTCGGACAGGTGAGACCCTACGAGCAGTACTTC CSVVGQVRPYEQYF
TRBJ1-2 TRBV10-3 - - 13 TGTGCCATCAGTGAGGAGGGCCACTATGGCTACACCTTC CAISEEGHYGYTF
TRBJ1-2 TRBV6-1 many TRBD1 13 TGTGCCAGCAGTCCCGGGACAGGGGGGGGCTACACCTTC CASSPGTGGGYTF
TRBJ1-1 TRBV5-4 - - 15 TGTGCCAGCAGCTTGGCCACTCGGGGGAACACTGAAGCTTTCTTT CASSLATRGNTEAFF
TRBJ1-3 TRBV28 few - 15 TGTGCCAGCAGCGGGGGGGACGGAACTGGAAACACCATATATTTT CASSGGDGTGNTIYF
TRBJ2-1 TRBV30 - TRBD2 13 TGTGCCTGTTCAAGCGGGATCTACAATGAGCAGTTCTTC CACSSGIYNEQFF
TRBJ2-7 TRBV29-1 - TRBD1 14 TGCAGCGTAGCCGGACAGGTCCCTCTCTACGAGCAGTACTTC CSVAGQVPLYEQYF
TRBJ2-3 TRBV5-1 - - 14 TGCGCCAGCAGCTTGGAATATTTAGCGGATACGCAGTATTTT CASSLEYLADTQYF
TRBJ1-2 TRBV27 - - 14 TGTGCCAGCAGTTTCGCCCACGAGGCCGGCCGCTACACCTTC CASSFAHEAGRYTF
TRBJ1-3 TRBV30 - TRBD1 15 TGTGCCTGGCAGACAGGGGCAAGCTCTGGAAACACCATATATTTT CAWQTGASSGNTIYF
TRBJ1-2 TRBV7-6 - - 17 TGTGCCAGCAGCTCGGGGTCGGGGGGAACAGCTAACTATGGCTACACCTTC CASSSGSGGTANYGYTF
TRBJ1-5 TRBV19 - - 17 TGTGCCAGTAGTACCCCCCCGGGTTACAATAGCAATCAGCCCCAGCATTTT CASSTPPGYNSNQPQHF
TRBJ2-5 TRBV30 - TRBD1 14 TGTGCCTGGGAAGTACAGGGGAGAGGAGAGACCCAGTACTTC CAWEVQGRGETQYF